The 9 T cell receptor beta chains in this list originate from one sample, sequenced in a study of cytomegalovirus exposure and HLA in healthy donors. PCR employed 60 Vbeta and 13 Jbeta primers. Generated by immunoSEQ multiplex PCR, the TCRdb table keeps only in-frame clones and is missing some. Here the sample spans 100,000 to 150,000 clones, approximately 80% being singletons. The sequenced sample consisted of PBMCs. Receptor source: a woman aged 40-49 years in good health and CMV-seronegative.

V is TRBV23-1 and J is TRBJ1-2, with 7 nucleotides matching TRBD1. TRBV23-1 is an ORF; its function is uncertain. With V trimmed by 4 bases and J by 3 bases, 2 bases remained unmatched. The CDR3 is made up of 13 amino acids. The CDR3 region has the DNA TGCGCCAGCAGTCTAGGGGGCGACTATGGCTACACCTTC. This translates into CASSLGGDYGYTF.

The chain couples TRBV7-9 to TRBJ1-5; 7 bases map to TRBD1. CDR1 and CDR2 (germline): SEHNR, FQNEAQ (reference sequence). This CDR3 spans 14 amino acids. The J segment lost 6 bases and the V segment lost 5 bases, leaving 7 bases of the junction unmatched. The CDR3: CASSPRQGGQPQHF. DNA of the CDR3: TGTGCCAGCAGCCCGCGACAGGGAGGTCAGCCCCAGCATTTT. Variable domain in full (rest from reference TRBV7-9 and TRBJ1-5): DTGVSQNPRHKITKRGQNVTFRCDPISEHNRLYWYRQTLGQGPEFLTYFQNEAQLEKSRLLSDRFSAERPKGSFSTLEIQRTEQGDSAMYLCASSPRQGGQPQHFGDGTRLSIL.

The rearrangement links TRBV9 to TRBJ2-7, with 7 bases that match TRBD2. The CDR3 is 13 residues long. CDR1 and CDR2 (germline): SGDLS, YYNGEE. J lost 5 bases, V lost 0 bases, and 2 bases had no gene match. CDR3 DNA sequence: TGTGCCAGCAGCGTAGGACTAGCCCACGAGCAGTACTTC. It translates to CASSVGLAHEQYF.

V and J are TRBV5-1 and TRBJ1-2; 8 bases match TRBD1. Trimming took 7 bases from V and 6 from J; bases not matched to a gene: 8. The CDR3 has 13 residues. Per the germline V gene, CDR1 is SGHRS and CDR2 is YFSETQ. The CDR3 DNA follows: TGCGCCAGCGGACCAACAGGGGGAGATGGCTACACCTTC. It codes for CASGPTGGDGYTF. Combining the CDR3 with reference TRBV5-1 and TRBJ1-2 gives the whole variable domain KAGVTQTPRYLIKTRGQQVTLSCSPISGHRSVSWYQQTPGQGLQFLFEYFSETQRNKGNFPGRFSGRQFSNSRSEMNVSTLELGDSALYLCASGPTGGDGYTFGSGTRLTVV.

J is TRBJ2-3 and V is TRBV7-3; the match to TRBD2 covers 9 bases. This CDR3 is 15 amino acids long. Per germline, CDR1 SGHTA and CDR2 FQGTGA. V dropped 4 bases and J dropped 4; count of bases not matched to a gene: 6. CDR3 DNA sequence: TGTGCCAGCAGCTCCTTAGCGGGAGCCTCAGATACGCAGTATTTT. Its protein is CASSSLAGASDTQYF.

The V and J genes are TRBV9 and TRBJ2-3, with D tentatively TRBD2 (6 bases). V was trimmed by 0 bases and J by 2 bases, leaving 13 bases between them. Germline lookup yields CDR1 SGDLS and CDR2 YYNGEE. The CDR3 spans 16 residues. CDR3 DNA sequence: TGTGCCAGCAGCGTAGTGGGGACTCCTAACACAGATACGCAGTATTTT. Residues: CASSVVGTPNTDTQYF.

The chain recombines TRBV7-9 with TRBJ2-1, with 12 bases aligning to TRBD2. This CDR3 has 16 amino acids. Trimming at V came to 4 bases and at J to 12 bases, leaving 13 bases not matched to a gene. CDR1 is SEHNR, CDR2 FQNEAQ, per germline (reference sequence). The CDR3 coding sequence is TGTGCCAGCAGCTCCTTAACTAGCGGGAGGACTTTAGTGCAGTTCTTC. This codes for CASSSLTSGRTLVQFF.

Only a few counts were recorded for this clone. The CDR3 nucleotides are TGCGCCAGCAGCTTGGAGGGGGGGCTGAGCACTGAAGCTTTCTTT. The encoded protein is CASSLEGGLSTEAFF. This sequence joins TRBV5-1 and TRBJ1-1; a weak D match, TRBD1 (6 bases). Trimming removed 0 bases at V and 4 bases at J, with 13 bases between. The CDR3 has 15 amino acids. From germline, CDR1 is SGHRS and CDR2 YFSETQ.

This chain uses TRBV7-8 with TRBJ2-5; 11 nucleotides align to TRBD2. Germline CDR1 and CDR2: SGHVS and FQNEAQ. The CDR3 length is 15 residues. Trimming removed 5 bases from V and 2 bases from J; junction bases left unmatched: 4. The CDR3 here is CASSPTSGVQETQYF. CDR3 DNA sequence: TGTGCCAGCAGCCCGACTAGCGGGGTACAAGAGACCCAGTACTTC.